The 10 T cell receptor beta chains reported below all come from one sample, sequenced in a study of response to subunit inactivated influenza vaccine. TCRdb itself ran the RT-PCR reads through MiXCR, one entry per CDR3 protein. The sample includes more than 550,000 distinct CDR3 sequences, around 11% seen only once; the top ten take approximately 11%. A further study also used this sample, focusing on T cells expressing NK-cell markers. That work contributes: TCR beta libraries carry UMIs added by 5'RACE template switching.

The source material was PBMCs from blood, sampled on the day of vaccination. Source of these receptors: a man aged 45-65 years who received an inactivated influenza vaccine.

This clonotype was counted many times. The CDR3: CASSFTGVETQYF. The CDR3 DNA is TGCGCCAGCAGCTTTACAGGGGTGGAGACCCAGTACTTC. The rearrangement joins TRBV5-1 to TRBJ2-5; TRBD1 agrees at 7 bases. CDR1 is SGHRS, CDR2 YFSETQ, per germline. This CDR3 is 13 amino acids long. V dropped 2 bases and J dropped 5; count of bases not matched to a gene: 3.

There are a few counts of this clonotype. The V gene is TRBV5-1, the J gene TRBJ1-6; TRBD1 matches 10 bases. The CDR3 totals 15 residues. Germline V lookup: CDR1 SGHRS, CDR2 YFSETQ. V shed 6 bases, J shed 6 bases, and the junction held 6 bases outside the gene matches. CDR3 in amino acids: CASTRDRGLNSPLHF. The CDR3 DNA reads TGCGCCAGCACCCGGGACAGGGGACTTAATTCACCCCTCCACTTT.

The genes are TRBV7-9 and TRBJ1-4; D might be TRBD1 (5 bases). Trimming stripped 4 bases from V and 7 bases from J, with 16 bases between. The germline V gene encodes CDR1 SEHNR and CDR2 FQNEAQ (reference sequence). There are 15 residues in the CDR3. The CDR3 protein is CASSSGDRLSEKLFF. CDR3 in DNA: TGTGCCAGCAGCTCGGGGGACCGACTGAGTGAAAAACTGTTTTTT.

This clonotype was observed a handful of times. The CDR3 region has the DNA TGCGCCAGCAGGGGACGTTCAGATACGCAGTATTTT. This translates into CASRGRSDTQYF. The J gene is TRBJ2-3, the V gene TRBV10-2; D is tentatively TRBD1 or TRBD2 (5 bases each). The CDR3 sequence is 12 residues long. Trimming cost V 6 bases and J 4 bases, with 8 bases left between them. Germline V gene data show CDR1 as WSHSY and CDR2 as SAAADI.

The chain has TRBV6-2 or TRBV6-3 and TRBJ2-7; 10 bases match TRBD2. The CDR3 is made up of 14 amino acids. V trimming: 4 bases; J trimming: 5 bases; junction bases outside the gene matches: 5. The germline CDR1 and CDR2 sequences are MNHEY and SVGEGT. CDR3 DNA: TGTGCCAGCAGTTTCCTAGCGGGAGCAAACGAGCAGTACTTC. This translates into CASSFLAGANEQYF.

This clonotype was seen repeatedly, ten times or more. This rearrangement joins TRBV3-1 to TRBJ2-7; D uncertain. Trimming removed 3 bases from V and 3 bases from J, with 6 bases in between. The CDR3 covers 12 residues. CDR1 is LGHDT and CDR2 is YNNKEL in the germline V gene (reference sequence). The CDR3 DNA sequence: TGTGCCAGCAGCCAGGGGTTCTACGAGCAGTACTTC. It translates to CASSQGFYEQYF.

The rearrangement uses TRBV5-1 and TRBJ2-1, with D possibly TRBD1 on 5 matching bases. Germline values: CDR1 SGHRS, CDR2 YFSETQ. The V and J ends lost 0 bases and 2 bases respectively, with 9 bases between them. There are 15 residues in the CDR3. The CDR3 loop is CASSLGGAPYNEQFF. The CDR3 DNA follows: TGCGCCAGCAGCTTGGGGGGCGCGCCCTACAATGAGCAGTTCTTC.

This clonotype was found a few times. The V gene is TRBV3-1, the J gene TRBJ2-2; D is possibly TRBD2 (5 bases). Germline values: CDR1 LGHDT, CDR2 YNNKEL (reference sequence). Between the trimmed V and J ends, which lost 5 bases and 1 base, there was a span of 23 bases. This CDR3 is built from 19 residues. CDR3 sequence reads: CASSSPLSRGNLNTGELFF. The DNA of the CDR3 is TGTGCCAGCAGCTCCCCCCTTAGCCGGGGAAATTTGAACACCGGGGAGCTGTTTTTT. The complete variable domain, with remaining parts taken from reference TRBV3-1 and TRBJ2-2, reads DTAVSQTPKYLVTQMGNDKSIKCEQNLGHDTMYWYKQDSKKFLKIMFSYNNKELIINETVPNRFSPKSPDKAHLNLHINSLELGDSAVYFCASSSPLSRGNLNTGELFFGEGSRLTVL.

This clonotype showed up just a few times. The CDR3 here is CASSLAQDIHGYTF. The CDR3 DNA is TGTGCCAGCAGCTTAGCACAGGATATTCATGGCTACACCTTC. The rearrangement joins TRBV7-9 to TRBJ1-2, with D possibly TRBD1 on 5 matching bases. Trimming cost V 0 bases and J 6 bases, with 11 bases left between them. CDR3 length: 14 amino acids. Germline assignment: CDR1 SEHNR and CDR2 FQNEAQ (reference sequence). The full variable domain, its missing parts supplied by reference TRBV7-9 and TRBJ1-2, is DTGVSQNPRHKITKRGQNVTFRCDPISEHNRLYWYRQTLGQGPEFLTYFQNEAQLEKSRLLSDRFSAERPKGSFSTLEIQRTEQGDSAMYLCASSLAQDIHGYTFGSGTRLTVV.

The CDR3 nucleotides read TGTGCCAGCAGCCCCGGGAGAAGGGACACCGGGGAGCTGTTTTTT. Translated, it gives CASSPGRRDTGELFF. The gene calls are TRBV9 and TRBJ2-2; D might be TRBD2 (6 bases). The germline gives CDR1 SGDLS, CDR2 YYNGEE. This CDR3 has 15 amino acids. Trimming pared 4 bases from V and 3 bases from J, leaving 13 bases between.